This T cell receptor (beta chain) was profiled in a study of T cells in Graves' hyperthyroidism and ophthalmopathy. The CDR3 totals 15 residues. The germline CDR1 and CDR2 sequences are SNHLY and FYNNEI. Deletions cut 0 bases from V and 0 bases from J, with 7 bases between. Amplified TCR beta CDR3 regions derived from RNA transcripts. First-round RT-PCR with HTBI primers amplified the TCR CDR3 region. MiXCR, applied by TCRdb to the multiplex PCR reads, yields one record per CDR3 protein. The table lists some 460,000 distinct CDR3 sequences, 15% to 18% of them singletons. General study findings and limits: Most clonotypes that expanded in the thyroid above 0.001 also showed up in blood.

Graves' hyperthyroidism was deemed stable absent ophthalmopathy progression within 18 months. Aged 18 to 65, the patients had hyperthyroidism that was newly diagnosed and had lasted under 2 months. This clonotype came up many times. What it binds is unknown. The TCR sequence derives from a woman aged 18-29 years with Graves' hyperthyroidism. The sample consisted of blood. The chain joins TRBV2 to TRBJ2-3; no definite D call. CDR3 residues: CASSEAGPSTDTQYF. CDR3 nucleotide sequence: TGTGCCAGCAGTGAAGCTGGCCCGAGCACAGATACGCAGTATTTT.